This TCR beta chain was observed in a study of monozygotic twins with cystic fibrosis. Background on the study: Libraries were built from 2.5 to 3 micrograms of fragmented DNA using 15 PCR cycles. Study results and caveats: Monozygotic CF twins shared more identical nucleotide clonotypes than unrelated patients. No link emerged between shared CDR3 counts and age, concordance or severity.

Here immunoSEQ multiplex PCR was the method, and the copy in TCRdb shows in-frame clones only, minus some. The sample records about 9,500 clones, 98% to 99% being singletons. Trimming cost V 1 base and J 5 bases; bases outside gene matches: 3. Germline assignment: CDR1 SGHNT and CDR2 YENEEA. The CDR3 has 15 amino acids. As regards this clone: Its antigen is unidentified.

The sequence was obtained from a girl aged 2-9 years with cystic fibrosis. The chain links TRBV11-3 to TRBJ2-1; 9 positions match TRBD2. Sequencing was done on a sample of blood. The CDR3 loop is CASSLAGLAHNEQFF. The DNA for the CDR3 is TGTGCCAGCAGCTTAGCGGGACTAGCCCACAATGAGCAGTTCTTC.